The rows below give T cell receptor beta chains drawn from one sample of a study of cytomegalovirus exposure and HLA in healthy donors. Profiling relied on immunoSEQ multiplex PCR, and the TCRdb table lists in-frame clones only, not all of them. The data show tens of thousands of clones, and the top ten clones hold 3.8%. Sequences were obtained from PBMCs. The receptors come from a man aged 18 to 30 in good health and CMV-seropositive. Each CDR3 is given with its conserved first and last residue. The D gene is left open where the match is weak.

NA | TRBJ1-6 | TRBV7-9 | TGCCGCCGGGGGGGAGGAGGCTATAATTCACCCCTCCACTTT | CRRGGGGYNSPLHF
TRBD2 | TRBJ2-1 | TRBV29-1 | TGCAGCGTTGAAGGGCGAATAGGCGGGAGTACTTCCGACAATGAGCAGTTCTTC | CSVEGRIGGSTSDNEQFF
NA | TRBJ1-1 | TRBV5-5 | TGTGCCAGCAGCCCGGACTTACCAGGAGAGAACACTGAAGCTTTCTTT | CASSPDLPGENTEAFF
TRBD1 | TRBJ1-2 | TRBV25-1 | TGTGCCAGCAGTGAAATGGGAGAACAGGGGGTTAATGGCTACACCTTC | CASSEMGEQGVNGYTF
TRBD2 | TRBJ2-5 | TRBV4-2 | TGTGCCAGCAGCCCGCTACTAGCGGGAGGGGGGGAGACCCAGTACTTC | CASSPLLAGGGETQYF
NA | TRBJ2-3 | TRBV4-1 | TGCGCCAGCAGCCAAGAGGAGCGGAGCACAGATACGCAGTATTTT | CASSQEERSTDTQYF
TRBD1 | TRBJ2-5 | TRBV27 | TGTGCCAGCAGTACGCTGGGACAGGGGGTGAATTCGGAGACCCAGTACTTC | CASSTLGQGVNSETQYF
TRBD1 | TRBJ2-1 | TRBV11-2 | TGTGCCACCCGGGACAGGGGGCACAATGAGCAGTTCTTC | CATRDRGHNEQFF
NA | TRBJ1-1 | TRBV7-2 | TGTGCCAGCAGCCCGGCTGCCTGGGCGACTGAAGCTTTCTTT | CASSPAAWATEAFF
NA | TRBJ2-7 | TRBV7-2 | TGTGCCAGCAGCTTAGATTCGGGACACCCTTACGAGCAGTACTTC | CASSLDSGHPYEQYF
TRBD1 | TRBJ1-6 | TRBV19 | TGTGCCAGTAGTATAACGAGGACAGGAGTTAATCCCCTCCACTTT | CASSITRTGVNPLHF
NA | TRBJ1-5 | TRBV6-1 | TGTGCCAGCAGTGAAGCGTTTTTAACCCAGCATTTT | CASSEAFLTQHF
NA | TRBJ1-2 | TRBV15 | TGTGCCACCAGCAGAGCGGGGAGGGCTAACTATGGCTACACCTTC | CATSRAGRANYGYTF
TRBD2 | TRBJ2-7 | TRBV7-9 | TGTGCCAGCAGCACCGGTGAGGGGACTAGCCGCTACGAGCAGTACTTC | CASSTGEGTSRYEQYF